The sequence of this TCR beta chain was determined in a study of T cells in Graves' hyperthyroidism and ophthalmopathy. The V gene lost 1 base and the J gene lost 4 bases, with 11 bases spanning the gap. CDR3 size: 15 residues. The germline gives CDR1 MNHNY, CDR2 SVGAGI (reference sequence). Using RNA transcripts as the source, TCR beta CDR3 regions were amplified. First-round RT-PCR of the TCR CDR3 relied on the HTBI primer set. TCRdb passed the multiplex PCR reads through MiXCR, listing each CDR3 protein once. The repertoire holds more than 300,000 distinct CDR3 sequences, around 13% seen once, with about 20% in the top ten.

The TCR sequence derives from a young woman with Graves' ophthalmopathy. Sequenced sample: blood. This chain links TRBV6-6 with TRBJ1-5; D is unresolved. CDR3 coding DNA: TGTGCCAGCAGTTACTTGGGCTGGAGGAATCAGCCCCAGCATTTT. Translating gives CASSYLGWRNQPQHF.